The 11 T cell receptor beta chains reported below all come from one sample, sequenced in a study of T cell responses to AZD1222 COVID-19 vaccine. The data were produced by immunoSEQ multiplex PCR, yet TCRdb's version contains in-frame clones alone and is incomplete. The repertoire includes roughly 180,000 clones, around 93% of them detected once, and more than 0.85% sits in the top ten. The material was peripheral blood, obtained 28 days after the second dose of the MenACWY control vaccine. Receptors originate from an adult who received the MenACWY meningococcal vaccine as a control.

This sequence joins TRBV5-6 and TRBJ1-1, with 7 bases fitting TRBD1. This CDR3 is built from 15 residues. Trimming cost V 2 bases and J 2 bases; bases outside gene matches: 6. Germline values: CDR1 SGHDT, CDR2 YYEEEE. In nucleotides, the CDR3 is TGTGCCAGCAGCTTTAACGACAGGGTAAACACTGAAGCTTTCTTT. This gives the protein CASSFNDRVNTEAFF.

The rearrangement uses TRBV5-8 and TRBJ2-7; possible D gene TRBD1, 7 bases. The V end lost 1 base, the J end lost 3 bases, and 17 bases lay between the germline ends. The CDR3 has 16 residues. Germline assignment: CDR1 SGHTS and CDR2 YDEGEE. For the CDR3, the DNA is TGTGCCAGCAGCTTGTACCGGTGGAGGGGGCTCTACGAGCAGTACTTC. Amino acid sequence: CASSLYRWRGLYEQYF.

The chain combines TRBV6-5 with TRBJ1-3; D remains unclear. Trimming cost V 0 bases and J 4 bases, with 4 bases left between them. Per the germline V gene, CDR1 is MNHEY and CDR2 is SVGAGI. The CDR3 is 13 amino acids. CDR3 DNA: TGTGCCAGCAGTTACTCGGGGGGAAACACCATATATTTT. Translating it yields CASSYSGGNTIYF.

CDR3 nucleotides: TGTGCCAGTAGTATAGAACACAGCATGAACACTGAAGCTTTCTTT. It codes for CASSIEHSMNTEAFF. The chain links TRBV19 to TRBJ1-1; D ambiguous. The CDR3 length is 15 residues. Per germline, CDR1 LNHDA and CDR2 SQIVND (reference sequence). V was shortened by 0 bases and J by 0 bases, with 8 bases between the two germline ends. The complete variable domain, with remaining parts taken from reference TRBV19 and TRBJ1-1, reads DGGITQSPKYLFRKEGQNVTLSCEQNLNHDAMYWYRQDPGQGLRLIYYSQIVNDFQKGDIAEGYSVSREKKESFPLTVTSAQKNPTAFYLCASSIEHSMNTEAFFGQGTRLTVV.

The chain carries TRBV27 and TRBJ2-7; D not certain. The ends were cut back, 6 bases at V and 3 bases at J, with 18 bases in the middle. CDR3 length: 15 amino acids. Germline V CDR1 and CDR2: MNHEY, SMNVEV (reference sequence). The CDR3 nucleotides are TGTGCCAGCAGCCCCTCCAGACGTAATAACTACGAGCAGTACTTC. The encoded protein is CASSPSRRNNYEQYF.

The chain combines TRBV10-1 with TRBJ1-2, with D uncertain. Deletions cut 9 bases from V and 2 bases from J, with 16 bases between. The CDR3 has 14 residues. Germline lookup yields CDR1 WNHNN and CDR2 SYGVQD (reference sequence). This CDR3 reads CASSTGSQNYGYTF. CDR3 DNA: TGCGCCAGTTCTACGGGCAGCCAGAACTATGGCTACACCTTC.

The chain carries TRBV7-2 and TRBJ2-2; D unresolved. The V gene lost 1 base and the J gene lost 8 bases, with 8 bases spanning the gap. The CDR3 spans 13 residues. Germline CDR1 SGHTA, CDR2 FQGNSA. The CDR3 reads CASSLVIPGELFF. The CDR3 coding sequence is TGTGCCAGCAGCTTAGTAATCCCTGGGGAGCTGTTTTTT. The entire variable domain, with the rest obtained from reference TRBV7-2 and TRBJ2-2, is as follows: GAGVSQSPSNKVTEKGKDVELRCDPISGHTALYWYRQSLGQGLEFLIYFQGNSAPDKSGLPSDRFSAERTGGSVSTLTIQRTQQEDSAVYLCASSLVIPGELFFGEGSRLTVL.

CDR3 amino acids: CASTALGGGRNTIYF. CDR3 in DNA: TGTGCCAGCACCGCCCTCGGGGGGGGACGAAACACCATATATTTT. The rearrangement uses TRBV2 and TRBJ1-3; perhaps TRBD1 as D (5 bases). This CDR3 has 15 residues. V lost 7 bases and J 5 bases, leaving 18 bases between the germline ends. Per the germline V gene, CDR1 is SNHLY and CDR2 is FYNNEI.

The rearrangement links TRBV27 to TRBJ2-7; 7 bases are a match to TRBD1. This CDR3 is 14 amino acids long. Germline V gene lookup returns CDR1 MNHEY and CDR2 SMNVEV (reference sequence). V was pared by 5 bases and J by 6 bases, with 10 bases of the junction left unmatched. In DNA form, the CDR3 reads TGTGCCAGCAGTCCCCAGACAGGGTCCCCCGAGCAGTACTTC. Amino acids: CASSPQTGSPEQYF.

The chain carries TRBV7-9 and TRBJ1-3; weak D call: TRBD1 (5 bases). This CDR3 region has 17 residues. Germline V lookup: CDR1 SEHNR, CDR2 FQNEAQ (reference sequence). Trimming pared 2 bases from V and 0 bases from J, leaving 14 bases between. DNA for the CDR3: TGTGCCAGCAGCTTAATCCTAGACAGCTTCTCTGGAAACACCATATATTTT. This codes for CASSLILDSFSGNTIYF.

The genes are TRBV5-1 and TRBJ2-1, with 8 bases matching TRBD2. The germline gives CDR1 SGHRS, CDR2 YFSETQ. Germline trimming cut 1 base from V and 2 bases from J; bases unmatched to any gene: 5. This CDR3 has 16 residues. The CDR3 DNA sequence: TGCGCCAGCAGCTTGATCGGGAGGGACGCCTACAATGAGCAGTTCTTC. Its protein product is CASSLIGRDAYNEQFF.